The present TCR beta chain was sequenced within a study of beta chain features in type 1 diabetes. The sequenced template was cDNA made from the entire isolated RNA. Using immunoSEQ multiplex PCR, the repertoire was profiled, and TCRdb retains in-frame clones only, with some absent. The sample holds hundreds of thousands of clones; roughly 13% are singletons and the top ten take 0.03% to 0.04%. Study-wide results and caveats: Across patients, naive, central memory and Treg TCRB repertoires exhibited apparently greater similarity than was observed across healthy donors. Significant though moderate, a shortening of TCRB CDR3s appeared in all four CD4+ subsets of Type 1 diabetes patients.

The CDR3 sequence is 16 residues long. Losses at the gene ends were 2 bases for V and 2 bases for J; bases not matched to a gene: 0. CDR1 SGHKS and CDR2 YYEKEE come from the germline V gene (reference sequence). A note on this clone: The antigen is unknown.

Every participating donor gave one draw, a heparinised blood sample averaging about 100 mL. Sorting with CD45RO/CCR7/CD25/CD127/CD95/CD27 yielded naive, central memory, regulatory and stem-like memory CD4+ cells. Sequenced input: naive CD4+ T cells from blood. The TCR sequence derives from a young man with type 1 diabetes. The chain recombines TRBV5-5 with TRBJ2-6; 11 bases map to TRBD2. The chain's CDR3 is CASSLLAGAGANVLTF. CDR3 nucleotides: TGTGCCAGCAGCTTACTAGCGGGAGCTGGGGCCAACGTCCTGACTTTC.